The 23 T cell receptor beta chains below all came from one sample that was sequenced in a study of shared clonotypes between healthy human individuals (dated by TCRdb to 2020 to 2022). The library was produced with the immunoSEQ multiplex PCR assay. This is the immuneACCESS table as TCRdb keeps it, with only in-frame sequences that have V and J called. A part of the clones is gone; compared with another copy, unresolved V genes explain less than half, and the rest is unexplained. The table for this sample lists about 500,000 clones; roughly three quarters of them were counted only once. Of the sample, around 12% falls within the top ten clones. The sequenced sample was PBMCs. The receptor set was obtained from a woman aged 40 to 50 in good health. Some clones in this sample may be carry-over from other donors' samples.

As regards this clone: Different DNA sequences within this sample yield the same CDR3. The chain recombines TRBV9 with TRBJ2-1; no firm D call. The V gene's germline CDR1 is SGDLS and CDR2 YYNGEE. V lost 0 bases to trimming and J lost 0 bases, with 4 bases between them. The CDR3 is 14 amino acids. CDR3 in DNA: TGTGCCAGCAGCGTAGTCGGCTCCTACAATGAGCAGTTCTTC. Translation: CASSVVGSYNEQFF.

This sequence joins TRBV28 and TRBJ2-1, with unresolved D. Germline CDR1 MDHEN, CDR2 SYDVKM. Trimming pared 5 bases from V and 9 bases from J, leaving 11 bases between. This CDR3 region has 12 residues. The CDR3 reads CASSIGLGEQFF. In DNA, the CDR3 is TGTGCCAGCAGTATCGGTCTGGGTGAGCAGTTCTTC.

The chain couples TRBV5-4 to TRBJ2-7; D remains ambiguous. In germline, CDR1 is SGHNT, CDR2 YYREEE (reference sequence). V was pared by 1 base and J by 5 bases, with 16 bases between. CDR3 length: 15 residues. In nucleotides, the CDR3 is TGTGCCAGCAGCTTGAGTCCGCGGTTCCCCCACGAGCAGTACTTC. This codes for CASSLSPRFPHEQYF. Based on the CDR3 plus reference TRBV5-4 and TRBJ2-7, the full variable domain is ETGVTQSPTHLIKTRGQQVTLRCSSQSGHNTVSWYQQALGQGPQFIFQYYREEENGRGNFPPRFSGLQFPNYSSELNVNALELDDSALYLCASSLSPRFPHEQYFGPGTRLTVT.

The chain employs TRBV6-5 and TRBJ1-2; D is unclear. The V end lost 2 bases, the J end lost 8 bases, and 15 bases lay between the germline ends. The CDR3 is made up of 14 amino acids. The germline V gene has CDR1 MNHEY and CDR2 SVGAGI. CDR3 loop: CASSYIYDLGGYTF. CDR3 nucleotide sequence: TGTGCCAGCAGTTACATCTACGACTTGGGCGGCTACACCTTC.

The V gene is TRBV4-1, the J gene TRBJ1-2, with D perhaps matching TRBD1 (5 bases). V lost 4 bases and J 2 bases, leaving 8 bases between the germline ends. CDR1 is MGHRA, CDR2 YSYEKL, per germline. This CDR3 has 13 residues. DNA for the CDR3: TGCGCCAGCAGCCGACAGCCCAACTATGGCTACACCTTC. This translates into CASSRQPNYGYTF.

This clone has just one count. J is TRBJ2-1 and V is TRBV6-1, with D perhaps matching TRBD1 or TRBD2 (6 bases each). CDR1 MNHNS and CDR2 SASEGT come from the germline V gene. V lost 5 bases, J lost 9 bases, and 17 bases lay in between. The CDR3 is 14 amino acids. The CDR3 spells CASSRELGGSEQFF. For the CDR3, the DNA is TGTGCCAGCAGTCGAGAATTGGGGGGCAGTGAGCAGTTCTTC.

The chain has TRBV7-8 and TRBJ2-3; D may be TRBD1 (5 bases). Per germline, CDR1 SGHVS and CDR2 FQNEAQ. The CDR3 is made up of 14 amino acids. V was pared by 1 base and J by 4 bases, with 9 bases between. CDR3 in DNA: TGTGCCAGCAGCTTAGTGGGGCACCCAGATACGCAGTATTTT. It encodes CASSLVGHPDTQYF.

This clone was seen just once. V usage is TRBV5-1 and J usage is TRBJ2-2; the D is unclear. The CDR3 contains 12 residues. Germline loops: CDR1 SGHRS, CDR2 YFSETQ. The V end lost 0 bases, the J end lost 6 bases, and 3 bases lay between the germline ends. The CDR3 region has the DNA TGCGCCAGCAGCTTGGTTTCCGGGGAGCTGTTTTTT. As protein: CASSLVSGELFF.

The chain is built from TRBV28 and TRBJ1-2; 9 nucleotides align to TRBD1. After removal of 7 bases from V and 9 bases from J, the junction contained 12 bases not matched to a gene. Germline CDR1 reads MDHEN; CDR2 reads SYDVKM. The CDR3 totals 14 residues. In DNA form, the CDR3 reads TGTGCCAGCAAATTGGCACAGGGGGCGTGGAGCTACACCTTC. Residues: CASKLAQGAWSYTF.

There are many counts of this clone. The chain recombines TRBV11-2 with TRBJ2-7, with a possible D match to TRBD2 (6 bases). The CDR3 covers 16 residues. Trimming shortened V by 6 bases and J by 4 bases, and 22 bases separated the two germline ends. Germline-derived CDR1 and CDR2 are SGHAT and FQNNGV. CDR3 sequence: CASRSTGLQRNYEQYF. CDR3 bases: TGTGCCAGCAGATCTACGGGACTCCAAAGGAATTACGAGCAGTACTTC.

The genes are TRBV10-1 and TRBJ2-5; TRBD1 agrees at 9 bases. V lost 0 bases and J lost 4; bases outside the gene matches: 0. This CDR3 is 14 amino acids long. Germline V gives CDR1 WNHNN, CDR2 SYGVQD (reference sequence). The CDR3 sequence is CASSESQGAETQYF. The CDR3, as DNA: TGCGCCAGCAGTGAGTCACAGGGGGCAGAGACCCAGTACTTC.

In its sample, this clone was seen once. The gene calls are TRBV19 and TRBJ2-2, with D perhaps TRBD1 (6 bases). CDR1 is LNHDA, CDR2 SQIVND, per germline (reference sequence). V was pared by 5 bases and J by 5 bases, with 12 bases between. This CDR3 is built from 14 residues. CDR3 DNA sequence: TGTGCCAGTAGTCCCCAAAGGGGGACCGGGGAGCTGTTTTTT. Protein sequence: CASSPQRGTGELFF. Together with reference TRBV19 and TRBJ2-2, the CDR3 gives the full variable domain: DGGITQSPKYLFRKEGQNVTLSCEQNLNHDAMYWYRQDPGQGLRLIYYSQIVNDFQKGDIAEGYSVSREKKESFPLTVTSAQKNPTAFYLCASSPQRGTGELFFGEGSRLTVL.

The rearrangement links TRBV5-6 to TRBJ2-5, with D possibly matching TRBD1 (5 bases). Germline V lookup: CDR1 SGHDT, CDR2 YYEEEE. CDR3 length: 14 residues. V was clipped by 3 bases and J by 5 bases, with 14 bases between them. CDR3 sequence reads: CASSWGPVSETQYF. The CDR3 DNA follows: TGTGCCAGCAGCTGGGGCCCCGTCTCGGAGACCCAGTACTTC.

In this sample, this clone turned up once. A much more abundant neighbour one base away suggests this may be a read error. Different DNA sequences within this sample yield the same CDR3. The CDR3 spells CASSLAGGSRYEQYF. The CDR3 nucleotides are TGTGCCAGCAGCTTGGCGGGGGGTTCCCGTTACGAGCAGTACTTC. The rearrangement uses TRBV5-4 and TRBJ2-7; 7 nucleotides line up with TRBD2. The CDR3 contains 15 residues. V gave up 0 bases and J gave up 4 bases; unmatched junction bases: 7. Germline loops: CDR1 SGHNT, CDR2 YYREEE (reference sequence).

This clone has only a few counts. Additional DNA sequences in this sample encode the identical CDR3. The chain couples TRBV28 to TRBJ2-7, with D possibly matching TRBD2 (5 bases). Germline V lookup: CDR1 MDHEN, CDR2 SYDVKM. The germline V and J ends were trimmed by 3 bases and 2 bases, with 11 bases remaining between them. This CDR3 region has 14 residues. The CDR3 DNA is TGTGCCAGCAGTTTTCCGGGAAGGGCCTACGAGCAGTACTTC. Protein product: CASSFPGRAYEQYF.

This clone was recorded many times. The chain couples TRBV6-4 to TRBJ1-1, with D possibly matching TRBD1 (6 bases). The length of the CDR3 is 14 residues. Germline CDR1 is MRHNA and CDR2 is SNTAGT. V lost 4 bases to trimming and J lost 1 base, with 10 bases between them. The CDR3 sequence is CASSVSGENTEAFF. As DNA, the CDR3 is TGTGCCAGCAGTGTGTCAGGGGAGAACACTGAAGCTTTCTTT.

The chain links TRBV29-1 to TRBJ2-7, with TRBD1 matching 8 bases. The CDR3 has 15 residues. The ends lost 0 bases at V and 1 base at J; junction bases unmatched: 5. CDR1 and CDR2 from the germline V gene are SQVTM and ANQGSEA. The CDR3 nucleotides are TGCAGCGTTGAAGAACGGGGGACAGGTTCCTACGAGCAGTACTTC. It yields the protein CSVEERGTGSYEQYF.

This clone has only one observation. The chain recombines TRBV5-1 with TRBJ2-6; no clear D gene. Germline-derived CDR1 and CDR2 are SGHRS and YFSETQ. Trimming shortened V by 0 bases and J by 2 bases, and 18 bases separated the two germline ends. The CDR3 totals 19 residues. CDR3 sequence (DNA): TGCGCCAGCAGCTTGGGTATACTACGCGGCCATCCTGGGGCCAACGTCCTGACTTTC. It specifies CASSLGILRGHPGANVLTF.

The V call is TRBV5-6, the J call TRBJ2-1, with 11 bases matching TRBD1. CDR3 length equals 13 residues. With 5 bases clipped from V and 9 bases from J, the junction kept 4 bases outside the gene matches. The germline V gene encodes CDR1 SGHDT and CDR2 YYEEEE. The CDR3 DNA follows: TGTGCCAGCAGGGGACAGGGGGAGCCTGAGCAGTTCTTC. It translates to CASRGQGEPEQFF.

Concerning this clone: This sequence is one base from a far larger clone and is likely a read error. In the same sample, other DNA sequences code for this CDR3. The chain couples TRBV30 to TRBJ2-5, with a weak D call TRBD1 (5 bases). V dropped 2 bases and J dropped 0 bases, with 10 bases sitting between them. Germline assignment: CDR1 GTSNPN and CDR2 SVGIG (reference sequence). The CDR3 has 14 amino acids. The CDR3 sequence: CAWSRQIYQETQYF. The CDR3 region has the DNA TGTGCCTGGAGTCGACAGATCTACCAAGAGACCCAGTACTTC.

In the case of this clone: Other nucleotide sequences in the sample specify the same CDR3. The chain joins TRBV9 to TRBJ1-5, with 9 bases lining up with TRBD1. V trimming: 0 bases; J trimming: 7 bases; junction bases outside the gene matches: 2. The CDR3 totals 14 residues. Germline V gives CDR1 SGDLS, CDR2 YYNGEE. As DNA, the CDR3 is TGTGCCAGCAGCGTAGGAGGACAGGGGCAGCCCCAGCATTTT. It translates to CASSVGGQGQPQHF.

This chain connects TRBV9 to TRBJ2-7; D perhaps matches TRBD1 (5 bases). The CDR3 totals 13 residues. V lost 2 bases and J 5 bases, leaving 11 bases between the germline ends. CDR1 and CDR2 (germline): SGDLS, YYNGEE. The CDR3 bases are TGTGCCAGCAGCGTGGGGCCCGGGCACGAGCAGTACTTC. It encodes CASSVGPGHEQYF. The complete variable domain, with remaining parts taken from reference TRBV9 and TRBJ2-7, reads DSGVTQTPKHLITATGQRVTLRCSPRSGDLSVYWYQQSLDQGLQFLIQYYNGEERAKGNILERFSAQQFPDLHSELNLSSLELGDSALYFCASSVGPGHEQYFGPGTRLTVT.

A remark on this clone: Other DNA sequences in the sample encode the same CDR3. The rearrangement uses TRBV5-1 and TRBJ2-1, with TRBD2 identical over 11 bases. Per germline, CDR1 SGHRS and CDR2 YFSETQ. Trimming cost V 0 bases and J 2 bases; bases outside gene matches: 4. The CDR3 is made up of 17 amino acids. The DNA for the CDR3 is TGCGCCAGCAGCTTGGTTCTAGCGGGAGGTACCTACAATGAGCAGTTCTTC. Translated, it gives CASSLVLAGGTYNEQFF. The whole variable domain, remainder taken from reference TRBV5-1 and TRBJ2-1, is KAGVTQTPRYLIKTRGQQVTLSCSPISGHRSVSWYQQTPGQGLQFLFEYFSETQRNKGNFPGRFSGRQFSNSRSEMNVSTLELGDSALYLCASSLVLAGGTYNEQFFGPGTRLTVL.